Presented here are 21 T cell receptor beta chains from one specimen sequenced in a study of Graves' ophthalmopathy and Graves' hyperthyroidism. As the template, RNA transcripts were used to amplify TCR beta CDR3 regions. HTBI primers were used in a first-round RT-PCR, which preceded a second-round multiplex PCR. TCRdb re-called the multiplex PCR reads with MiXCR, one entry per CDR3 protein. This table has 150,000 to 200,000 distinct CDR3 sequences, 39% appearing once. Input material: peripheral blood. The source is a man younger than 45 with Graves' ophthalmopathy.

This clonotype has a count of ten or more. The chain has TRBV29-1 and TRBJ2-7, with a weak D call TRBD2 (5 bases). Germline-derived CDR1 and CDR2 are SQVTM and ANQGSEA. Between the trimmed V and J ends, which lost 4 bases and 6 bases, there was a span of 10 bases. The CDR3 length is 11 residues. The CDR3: CSVVSGVEQYF. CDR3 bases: TGCAGCGTTGTCTCCGGGGTCGAGCAGTACTTC.

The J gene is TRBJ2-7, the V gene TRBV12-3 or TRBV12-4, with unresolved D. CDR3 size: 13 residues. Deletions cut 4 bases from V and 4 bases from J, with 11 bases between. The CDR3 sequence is CASSSLSWYEQYF. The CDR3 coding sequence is TGTGCCAGCAGTTCGCTTAGCTGGTACGAGCAGTACTTC.

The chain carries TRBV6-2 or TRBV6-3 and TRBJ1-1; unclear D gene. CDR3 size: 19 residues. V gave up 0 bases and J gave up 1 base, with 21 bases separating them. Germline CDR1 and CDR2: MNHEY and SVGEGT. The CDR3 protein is CASSYSSGQKTEPNTEAFF. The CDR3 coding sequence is TGTGCCAGCAGTTACTCTTCCGGGCAAAAAACAGAGCCGAACACTGAAGCTTTCTTT.

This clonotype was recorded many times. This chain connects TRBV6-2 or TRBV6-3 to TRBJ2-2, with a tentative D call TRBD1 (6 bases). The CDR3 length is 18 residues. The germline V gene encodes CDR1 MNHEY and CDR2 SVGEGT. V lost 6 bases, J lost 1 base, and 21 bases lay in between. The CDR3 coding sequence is TGTGCCAGCAGCCTGAGACGGGATCAGGGGATGAACACCGGGGAGCTGTTTTTT. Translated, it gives CASSLRRDQGMNTGELFF.

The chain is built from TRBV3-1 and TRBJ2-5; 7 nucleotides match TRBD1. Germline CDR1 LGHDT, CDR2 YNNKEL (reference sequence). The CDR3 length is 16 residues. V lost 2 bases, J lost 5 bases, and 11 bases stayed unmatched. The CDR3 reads CASSQRHDRVGETQYF. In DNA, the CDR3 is TGTGCCAGCAGCCAAAGACATGACAGGGTCGGGGAGACCCAGTACTTC.

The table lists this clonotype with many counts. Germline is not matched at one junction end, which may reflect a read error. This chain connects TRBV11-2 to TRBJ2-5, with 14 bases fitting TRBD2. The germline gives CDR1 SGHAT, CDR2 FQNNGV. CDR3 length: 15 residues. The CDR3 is CASSRLAGGREIQYF. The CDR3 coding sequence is TGTGCCAGCAGCAGACTAGCGGGGGGGAGGGAGATCCAGTACTTC.

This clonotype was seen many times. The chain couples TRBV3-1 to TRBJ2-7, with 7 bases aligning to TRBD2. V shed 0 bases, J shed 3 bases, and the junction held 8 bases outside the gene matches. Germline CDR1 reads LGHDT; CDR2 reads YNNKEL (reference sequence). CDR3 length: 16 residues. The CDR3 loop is CASSQDYGGRDYEQYF. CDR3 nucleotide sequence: TGTGCCAGCAGCCAAGATTACGGCGGGAGAGACTACGAGCAGTACTTC.

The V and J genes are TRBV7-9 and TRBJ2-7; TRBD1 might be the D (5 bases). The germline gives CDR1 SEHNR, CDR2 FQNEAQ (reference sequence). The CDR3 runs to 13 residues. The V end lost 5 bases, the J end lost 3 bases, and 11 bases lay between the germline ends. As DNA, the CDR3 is TGTGCCAGCAGCGTTGACAGTTTCTACGAGCAGTACTTC. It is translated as CASSVDSFYEQYF.

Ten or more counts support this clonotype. CDR3 residues: CASSVDPRTQPQHF. The DNA of the CDR3 is TGTGCCAGCAGCGTAGACCCAAGGACGCAGCCCCAGCATTTT. This chain uses TRBV9 with TRBJ1-5; D call uncertain. V was shortened by 0 bases and J by 7 bases, with 11 bases between the two germline ends. Germline V gene sequence: CDR1 SGDLS, CDR2 YYNGEE. This CDR3 spans 14 amino acids.

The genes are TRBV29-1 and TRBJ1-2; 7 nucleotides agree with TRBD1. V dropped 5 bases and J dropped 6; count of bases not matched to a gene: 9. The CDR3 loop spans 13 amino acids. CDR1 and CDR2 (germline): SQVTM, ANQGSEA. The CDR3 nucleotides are TGCAGCGTTCCCATCGGGACAGTCGATGGCTACACCTTC. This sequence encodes CSVPIGTVDGYTF. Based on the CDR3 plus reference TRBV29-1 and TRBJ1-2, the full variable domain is SAVISQKPSRDICQRGTSLTIQCQVDSQVTMMFWYRQQPGQSLTLIATANQGSEATYESGFVIDKFPISRPNLTFSTLTVSNMSPEDSSIYLCSVPIGTVDGYTFGSGTRLTVV.

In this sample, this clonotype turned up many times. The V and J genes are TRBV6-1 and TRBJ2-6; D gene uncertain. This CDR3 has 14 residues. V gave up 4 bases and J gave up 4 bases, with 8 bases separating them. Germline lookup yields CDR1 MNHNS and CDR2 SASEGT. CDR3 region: CASSARLGANVLTF. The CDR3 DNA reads TGTGCCAGCAGTGCCCGGTTGGGGGCCAACGTCCTGACTTTC.

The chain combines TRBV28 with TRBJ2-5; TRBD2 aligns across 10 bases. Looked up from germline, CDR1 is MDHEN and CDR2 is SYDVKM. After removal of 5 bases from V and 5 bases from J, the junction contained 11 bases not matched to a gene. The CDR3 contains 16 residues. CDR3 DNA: TGTGCCAGCAGTCCTCGCTGGCTAGCGGGAGTCGAGACCCAGTACTTC. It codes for CASSPRWLAGVETQYF.

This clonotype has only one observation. The CDR3: CASSLPTWSTEAFF. Here the CDR3 DNA reads TGTGCCAGCAGCCTTCCCACTTGGAGCACTGAAGCTTTCTTT. The J gene is TRBJ1-1, the V gene TRBV7-2; D is ambiguous. V shed 5 bases and J shed 4 bases, with 14 bases lying between them. Per germline, CDR1 SGHTA and CDR2 FQGNSA. The CDR3 contains 14 residues. Filled out from reference TRBV7-2 and TRBJ1-1, the complete variable domain reads GAGVSQSPSNKVTEKGKDVELRCDPISGHTALYWYRQSLGQGLEFLIYFQGNSAPDKSGLPSDRFSAERTGGSVSTLTIQRTQQEDSAVYLCASSLPTWSTEAFFGQGTRLTVV.

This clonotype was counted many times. The CDR3 sequence is CASSQDGHDAEAFF. In DNA, the CDR3 is TGCGCCAGCAGCCAAGATGGACACGACGCTGAAGCTTTCTTT. The V gene is TRBV4-3, the J gene TRBJ1-1; D possibly corresponds to TRBD1 (5 bases). Germline V lookup: CDR1 LGHNA, CDR2 YSLEER. The CDR3 covers 14 residues. The V end was cut by 0 bases, the J end by 6 bases, with 11 bases between.

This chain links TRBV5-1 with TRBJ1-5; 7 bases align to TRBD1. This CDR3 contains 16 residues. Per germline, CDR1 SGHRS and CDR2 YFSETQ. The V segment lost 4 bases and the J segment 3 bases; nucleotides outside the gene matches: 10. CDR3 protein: CASSPTGIGANQPQHF. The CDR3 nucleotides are TGCGCCAGCAGCCCGACAGGGATTGGGGCCAATCAGCCCCAGCATTTT. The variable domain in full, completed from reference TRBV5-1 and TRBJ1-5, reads KAGVTQTPRYLIKTRGQQVTLSCSPISGHRSVSWYQQTPGQGLQFLFEYFSETQRNKGNFPGRFSGRQFSNSRSEMNVSTLELGDSALYLCASSPTGIGANQPQHFGDGTRLSIL.

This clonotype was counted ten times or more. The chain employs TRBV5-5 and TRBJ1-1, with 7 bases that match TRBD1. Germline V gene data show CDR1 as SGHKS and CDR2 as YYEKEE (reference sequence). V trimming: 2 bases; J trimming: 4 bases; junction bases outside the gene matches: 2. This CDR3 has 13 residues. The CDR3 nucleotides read TGTGCCAGCAGCTTCAGGGGGGGCACTGAAGCTTTCTTT. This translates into CASSFRGGTEAFF.

The CDR3 nucleotides read TGTGCCAGCAGCTTAGATTTGGCACTCCACTCCTACGAGCAGTACTTC. Its translation is CASSLDLALHSYEQYF. The rearrangement uses TRBV11-2 and TRBJ2-7; D remains unclear. Trimming removed 0 bases at V and 0 bases at J, with 12 bases between. CDR3 size: 16 residues. Germline-derived CDR1 and CDR2 are SGHAT and FQNNGV. Together with reference TRBV11-2 and TRBJ2-7, the CDR3 gives the full variable domain: EAGVAQSPRYKIIEKRQSVAFWCNPISGHATLYWYQQILGQGPKLLIQFQNNGVVDDSQLPKDRFSAERLKGVDSTLKIQPAKLEDSAVYLCASSLDLALHSYEQYFGPGTRLTVT.

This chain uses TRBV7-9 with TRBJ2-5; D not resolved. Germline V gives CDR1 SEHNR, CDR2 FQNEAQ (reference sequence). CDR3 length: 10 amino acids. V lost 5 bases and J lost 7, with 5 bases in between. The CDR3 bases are TGTGCCAGCAGCCTCGGGACCCAGTACTTC. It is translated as CASSLGTQYF.

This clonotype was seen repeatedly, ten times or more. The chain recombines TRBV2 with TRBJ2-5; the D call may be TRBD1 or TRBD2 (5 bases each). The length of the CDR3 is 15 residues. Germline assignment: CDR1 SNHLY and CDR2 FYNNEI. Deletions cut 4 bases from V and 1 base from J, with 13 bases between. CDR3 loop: CASSVPLGTQETQYF. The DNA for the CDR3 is TGTGCCAGCAGTGTGCCCCTAGGGACCCAAGAGACCCAGTACTTC.

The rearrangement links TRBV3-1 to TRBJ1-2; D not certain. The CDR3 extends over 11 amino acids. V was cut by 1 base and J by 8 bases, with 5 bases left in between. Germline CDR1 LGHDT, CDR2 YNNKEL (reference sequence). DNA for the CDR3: TGTGCCAGCAGCCAAGTCGGCGGCTACACCTTC. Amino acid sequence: CASSQVGGYTF. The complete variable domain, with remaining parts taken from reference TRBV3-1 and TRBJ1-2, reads DTAVSQTPKYLVTQMGNDKSIKCEQNLGHDTMYWYKQDSKKFLKIMFSYNNKELIINETVPNRFSPKSPDKAHLNLHINSLELGDSAVYFCASSQVGGYTFGSGTRLTVV.

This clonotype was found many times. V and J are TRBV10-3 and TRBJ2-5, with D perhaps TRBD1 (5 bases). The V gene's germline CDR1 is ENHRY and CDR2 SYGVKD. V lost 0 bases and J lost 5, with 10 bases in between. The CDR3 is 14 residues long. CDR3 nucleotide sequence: TGTGCCATCAGTGAGTCGTTGGCAGGGGAGACCCAGTACTTC. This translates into CAISESLAGETQYF.